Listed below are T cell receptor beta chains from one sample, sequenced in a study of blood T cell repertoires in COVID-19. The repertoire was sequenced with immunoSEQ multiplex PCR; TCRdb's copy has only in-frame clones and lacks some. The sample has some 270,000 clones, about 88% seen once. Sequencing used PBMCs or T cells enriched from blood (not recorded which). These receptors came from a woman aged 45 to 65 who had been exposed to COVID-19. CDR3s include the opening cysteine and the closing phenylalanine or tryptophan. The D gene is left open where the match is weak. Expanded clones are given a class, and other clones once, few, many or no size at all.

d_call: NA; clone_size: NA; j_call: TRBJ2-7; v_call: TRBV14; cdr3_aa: CASSQDRQPYEQYF; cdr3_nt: TGTGCCAGCAGCCAAGATCGACAGCCCTACGAGCAGTACTTC
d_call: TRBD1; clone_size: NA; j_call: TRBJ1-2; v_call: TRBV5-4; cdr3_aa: CASSLGGTVNYGYTF; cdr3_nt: TGTGCCAGCAGCTTGGGCGGGACAGTTAACTATGGCTACACCTTC
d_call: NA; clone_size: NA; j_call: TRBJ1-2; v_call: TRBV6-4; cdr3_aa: CASSDVGRAVGYTF; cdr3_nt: TGTGCCAGCAGTGACGTTGGGAGGGCGGTAGGCTACACCTTC
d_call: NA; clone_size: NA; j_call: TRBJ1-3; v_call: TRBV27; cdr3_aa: CASSLGAPSLGNTIYF; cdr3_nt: TGTGCCAGCAGTTTAGGGGCCCCCTCTCTGGGGAACACCATATATTTT
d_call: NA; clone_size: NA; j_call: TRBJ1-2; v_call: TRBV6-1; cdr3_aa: CASSEARWGLGVTGYTF; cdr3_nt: TGTGCCAGCAGTGAAGCCCGGTGGGGCTTGGGCGTTACGGGCTACACCTTC
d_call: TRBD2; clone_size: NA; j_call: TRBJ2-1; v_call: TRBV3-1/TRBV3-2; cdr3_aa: CASSQGRLAGGPGEQFF; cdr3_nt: TGTGCCAGCAGCCAAGGGCGACTAGCGGGGGGGCCGGGTGAGCAGTTCTTC
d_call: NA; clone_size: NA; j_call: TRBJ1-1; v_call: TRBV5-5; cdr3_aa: CASSLQGLYTEAFF; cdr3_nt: TGTGCCAGCAGCTTGCAGGGATTATACACTGAAGCTTTCTTT
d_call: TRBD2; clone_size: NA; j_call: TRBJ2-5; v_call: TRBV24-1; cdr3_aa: CATSDLSGPLETQYF; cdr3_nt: TGTGCCACCAGTGATCTTAGCGGGCCCCTGGAGACCCAGTACTTC
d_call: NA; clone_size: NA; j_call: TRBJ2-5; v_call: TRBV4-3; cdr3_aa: CASSPGGPGETQYF; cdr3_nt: TGCGCCAGCAGCCCGGGGGGCCCAGGGGAGACCCAGTACTTC
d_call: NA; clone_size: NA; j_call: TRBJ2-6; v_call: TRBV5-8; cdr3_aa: CASSGRASGANVLTF; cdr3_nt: TGTGCCAGCAGCGGCAGGGCCTCTGGGGCCAACGTCCTGACTTTC
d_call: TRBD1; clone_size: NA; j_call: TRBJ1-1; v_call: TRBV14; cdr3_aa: CASSLGTGKAFF; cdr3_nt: TGTGCCAGCAGCCTGGGGACAGGGAAGGCTTTCTTT
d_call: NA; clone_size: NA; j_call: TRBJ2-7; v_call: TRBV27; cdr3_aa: CASSSPSAGYYEQYF; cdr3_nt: TGTGCCAGCAGTTCTCCGAGCGCGGGGTACTACGAGCAGTACTTC
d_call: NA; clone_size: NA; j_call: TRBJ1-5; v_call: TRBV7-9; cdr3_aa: CASSRPYGTGSNQPQHF; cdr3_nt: TGTGCCAGCAGCCGCCCTTATGGCACAGGGAGCAATCAGCCCCAGCATTTT
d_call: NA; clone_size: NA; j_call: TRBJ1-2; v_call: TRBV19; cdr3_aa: CASSGQVNGYTF; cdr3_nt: TGTGCCAGTAGTGGCCAGGTTAATGGCTACACCTTC
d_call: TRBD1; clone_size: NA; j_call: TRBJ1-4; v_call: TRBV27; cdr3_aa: CASSRLSDREGEKLFF; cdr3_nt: TGTGCCAGCAGTCGATTATCGGACAGGGAAGGTGAAAAACTGTTTTTT
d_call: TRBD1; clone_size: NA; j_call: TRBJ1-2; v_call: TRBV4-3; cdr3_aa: CASSPSDRAGYTF; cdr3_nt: TGCGCCAGCAGCCCCTCCGACAGGGCCGGCTACACCTTC
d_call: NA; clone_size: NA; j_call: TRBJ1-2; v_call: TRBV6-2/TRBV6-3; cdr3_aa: CASSYFNRADGYTF; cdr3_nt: TGTGCCAGCAGTTACTTCAACAGGGCCGATGGCTACACCTTC
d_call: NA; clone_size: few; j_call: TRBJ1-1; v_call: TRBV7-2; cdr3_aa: CASSWTLNTEAFF; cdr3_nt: TGTGCCAGCAGCTGGACACTGAACACTGAAGCTTTCTTT
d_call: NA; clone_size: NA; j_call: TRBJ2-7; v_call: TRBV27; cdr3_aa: CASSFSLQGLFSYEQYF; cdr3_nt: TGTGCCAGCAGTTTTTCCCTACAGGGATTATTCAGCTACGAGCAGTACTTC
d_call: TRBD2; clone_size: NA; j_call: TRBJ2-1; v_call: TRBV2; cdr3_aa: CASRGTSGGYNEQFF; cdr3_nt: TGTGCCAGCCGGGGGACTAGCGGGGGCTACAATGAGCAGTTCTTC
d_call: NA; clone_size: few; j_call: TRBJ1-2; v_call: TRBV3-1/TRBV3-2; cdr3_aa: CASTPLADYGYTF; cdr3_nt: TGTGCCAGCACACCCCTAGCGGACTATGGCTACACCTTC
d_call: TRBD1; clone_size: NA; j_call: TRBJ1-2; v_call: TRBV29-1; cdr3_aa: CSVEDSTGNYGYTF; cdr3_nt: TGCAGCGTTGAAGACTCGACAGGGAACTATGGCTACACCTTC
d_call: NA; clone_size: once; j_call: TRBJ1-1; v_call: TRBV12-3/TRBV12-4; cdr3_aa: CASSWALNTEAFF; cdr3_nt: TGTGCCAGCAGTTGGGCACTGAACACTGAAGCTTTCTTT
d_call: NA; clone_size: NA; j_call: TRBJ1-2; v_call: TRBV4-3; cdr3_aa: CASSQDLGATLPYTF; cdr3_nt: TGCGCCAGCAGCCAAGATTTGGGGGCCACCCTTCCCTACACCTTC
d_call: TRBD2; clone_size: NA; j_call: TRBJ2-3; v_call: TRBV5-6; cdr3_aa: CASSSLAGPTDTQYF; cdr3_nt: TGTGCCAGCAGCTCTCTAGCGGGGCCTACAGATACGCAGTATTTT
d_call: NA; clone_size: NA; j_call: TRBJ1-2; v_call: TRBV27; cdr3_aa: CASSLSWQATNYGYTF; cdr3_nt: TGTGCCAGCAGTTTATCGTGGCAGGCGACTAACTATGGCTACACCTTC
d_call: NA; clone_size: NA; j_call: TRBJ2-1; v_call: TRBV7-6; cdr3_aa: CASASVSYNEQFF; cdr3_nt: TGTGCCAGTGCTAGCGTTTCCTACAATGAGCAGTTCTTC
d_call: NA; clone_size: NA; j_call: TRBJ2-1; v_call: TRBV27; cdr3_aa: CASSWRDSWGNEQFF; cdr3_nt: TGTGCCAGCAGTTGGAGGGACAGCTGGGGCAATGAGCAGTTCTTC
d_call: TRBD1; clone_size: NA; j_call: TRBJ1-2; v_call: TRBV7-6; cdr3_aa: CASSLGQGNYGYTF; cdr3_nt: TGTGCCAGCAGCTTAGGACAGGGAAACTATGGCTACACCTTC
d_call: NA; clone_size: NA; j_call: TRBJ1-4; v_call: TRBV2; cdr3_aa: CASSEGGQVNEKLFF; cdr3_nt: TGTGCCAGCAGTGAAGGTGGCCAAGTGAATGAAAAACTGTTTTTT
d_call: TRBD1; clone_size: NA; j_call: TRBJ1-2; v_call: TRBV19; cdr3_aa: CASSILPGQGYYGYTF; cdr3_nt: TGTGCCAGTAGTATTCTCCCGGGACAGGGGTATTATGGCTACACCTTC
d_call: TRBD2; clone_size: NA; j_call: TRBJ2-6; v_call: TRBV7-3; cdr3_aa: CASSLLAGAPGGANVLTF; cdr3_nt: TGTGCCAGCAGCTTACTAGCGGGGGCCCCAGGTGGGGCCAACGTCCTGACTTTC
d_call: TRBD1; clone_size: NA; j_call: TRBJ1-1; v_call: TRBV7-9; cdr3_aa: CASSLLVLRDRGMGTEAFF; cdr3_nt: TGTGCCAGCAGCCTCCTAGTGTTGCGGGACAGGGGAATGGGAACTGAAGCTTTCTTT
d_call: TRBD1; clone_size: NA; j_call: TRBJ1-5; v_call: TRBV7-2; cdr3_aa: CASSPSTGNNQPQHF; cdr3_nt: TGTGCCAGCAGCCCGTCGACAGGGAACAATCAGCCCCAGCATTTT
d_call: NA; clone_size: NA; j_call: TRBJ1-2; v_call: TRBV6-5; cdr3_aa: CASSTDSFYGYTF; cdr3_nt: TGTGCCAGCAGCACGGACAGCTTCTATGGCTACACCTTC
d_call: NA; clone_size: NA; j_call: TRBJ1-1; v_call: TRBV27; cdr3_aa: CASSTNRPNTEAFF; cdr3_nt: TGTGCCAGCAGTACCAACAGGCCGAACACTGAAGCTTTCTTT
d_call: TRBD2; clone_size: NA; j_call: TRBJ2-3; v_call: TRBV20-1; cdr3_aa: CSAGVSGTREDTQYF; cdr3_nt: TGCAGTGCTGGTGTATCCGGGACTAGGGAAGATACGCAGTATTTT
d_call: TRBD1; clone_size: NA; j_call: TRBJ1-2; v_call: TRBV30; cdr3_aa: CAWTGTGAAYGYTF; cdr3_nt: TGTGCCTGGACCGGTACAGGGGCAGCCTATGGCTACACCTTC
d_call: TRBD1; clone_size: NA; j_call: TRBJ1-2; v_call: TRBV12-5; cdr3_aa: CASGRQGIVYGYTF; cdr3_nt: TGTGCTAGTGGGAGACAGGGAATCGTCTATGGCTACACCTTC
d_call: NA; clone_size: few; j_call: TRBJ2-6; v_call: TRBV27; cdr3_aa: CASSSTGYSGANVLTF; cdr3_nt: TGTGCCAGCAGTTCGACAGGCTACTCTGGGGCCAACGTCCTGACTTTC
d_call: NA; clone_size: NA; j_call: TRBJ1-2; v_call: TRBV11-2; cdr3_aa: CASSRDTTNYGYTF; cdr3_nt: TGTGCCAGCAGCCGAGACACCACTAACTATGGCTACACCTTC
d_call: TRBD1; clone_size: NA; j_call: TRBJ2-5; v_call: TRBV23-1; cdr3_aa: CASSQSAGQGTETQYF; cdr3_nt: TGCGCCAGCAGTCAATCGGCGGGACAGGGAACAGAGACCCAGTACTTC
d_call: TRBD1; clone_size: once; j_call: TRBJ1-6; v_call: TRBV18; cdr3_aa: CASSPLDRGTSPLHF; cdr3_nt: TGTGCCAGCTCACCCCTAGACAGGGGGACTTCACCCCTCCACTTT
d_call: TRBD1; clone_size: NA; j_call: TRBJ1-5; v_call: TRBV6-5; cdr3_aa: CASRNPGGSNQPQHF; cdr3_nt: TGTGCCAGCAGAAACCCAGGGGGTAGCAATCAGCCCCAGCATTTT
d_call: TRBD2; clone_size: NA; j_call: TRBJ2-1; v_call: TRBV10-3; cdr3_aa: CATHGLAGSNEQFF; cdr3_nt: TGTGCCACGCACGGACTAGCGGGGTCCAATGAGCAGTTCTTC
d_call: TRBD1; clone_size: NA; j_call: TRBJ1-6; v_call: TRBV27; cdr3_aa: CASSFRQGYSPLHF; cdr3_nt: TGTGCCAGCAGTTTTCGACAGGGATACTCACCCCTCCACTTT